The clone carrying this TCR beta chain was counted a few times. Its specificity is unknown. TCRdb analysed the reads with MiXCR anew, one entry per CDR3 protein. The data hold some 480,000 distinct CDR3 sequences, with around 35% observed a single time. The data derive from a study of T cell repertoires in cytomegalovirus infection. Study-level points and caveats: HLA-C-restricted TCR beta clonotypes specific for CMV led the ex vivo response. Of the TCR beta families, the public ones yielded a cumulative frequency that identified carriers of CMV plus the relevant HLA.

CDR1 is SGHDN, CDR2 FVKESK, per germline. With 1 base clipped from V and 0 bases from J, the junction kept 10 bases outside the gene matches. The CDR3 loop spans 18 amino acids. This TCR derives from a human donor in good health (CMV status not recorded). Some clones in this sample may be carry-over from other donors' samples. The chain combines TRBV14 with TRBJ1-1, with 8 bases aligning to TRBD1. Source: cultured PBMCs, taken from culture after CMV antigen stimulation. CDR3 residues: CASSQAPDRGSMNTEAFF. In DNA, the CDR3 is TGTGCCAGCAGCCAAGCCCCCGACAGGGGAAGCATGAACACTGAAGCTTTCTTT.